These 28 T cell receptor beta chains came from one sample sequenced in a study of vaccination effects on CD4 cells after COVID-19. Culture proceeded for 10 days, and CD4+ T cells were then isolated. Participants each got two BNT162b2 or mRNA-1273 vaccine doses. Profiling relied on immunoSEQ multiplex PCR, and the TCRdb table lists in-frame clones only, not all of them. Of fewer than 85,000 clones detected, around 69% appear once; the ten largest clones hold over 2%. What these receptors recognize is not known. Sequencing was performed on CD4+ T cells from PBMCs cultured without peptide, taken after COVID-19 vaccination. The receptors derive from a human donor who received a COVID-19 vaccine.

This clone was counted once. V usage is TRBV15 and J usage is TRBJ2-5, with 7 bases identical to TRBD2. Looked up from germline, CDR1 is LNHNV and CDR2 is YYDKDF (reference sequence). The CDR3 has 12 amino acids. With V trimmed by 5 bases and J by 5 bases, 2 bases remained unmatched. CDR3: CATSGGVETQYF. The CDR3, as DNA: TGTGCCACCAGCGGGGGGGTCGAGACCCAGTACTTC. The full variable domain, with the rest looked up from reference TRBV15 and TRBJ2-5, is DAMVIQNPRYQVTQFGKPVTLSCSQTLNHNVMYWYQQKSSQAPKLLFHYYDKDFNNEADTPDNFQSRRPNTSFCFLDIRSPGLGDTAMYLCATSGGVETQYFGPGTRLLVL.

J is TRBJ2-3 and V is TRBV2, with 7 bases fitting TRBD1. This CDR3 has 13 amino acids. CDR1 SNHLY and CDR2 FYNNEI come from the germline V gene. V shed 8 bases and J 4 bases; nucleotides not matched to a gene: 6. The CDR3 reads CASRGGGADTQYF. CDR3 DNA sequence: TGTGCCAGCCGAGGGGGCGGTGCAGATACGCAGTATTTT.

The chain joins TRBV7-8 to TRBJ2-7; D unclear. V was cut by 1 base and J by 4 bases, with 8 bases left in between. The V gene's germline CDR1 is SGHVS and CDR2 FQNEAQ. This CDR3 contains 13 residues. CDR3 DNA: TGTGCCAGCAGCTTAGACGGACGGTACGAGCAGTACGTC. The encoded protein is CASSLDGRYEQYV.

The chain is built from TRBV5-1 and TRBJ2-5; TRBD2 agrees at 7 bases. V trimming: 4 bases; J trimming: 5 bases; junction bases outside the gene matches: 5. Germline CDR1 SGHRS, CDR2 YFSETQ. CDR3 length equals 13 residues. CDR3 bases: TGCGCCAGCAGCGGAGTGGGGGGGGAGACCCAGTACTTC. Protein sequence: CASSGVGGETQYF.

This chain connects TRBV5-1 to TRBJ2-5; 8 bases are a match to TRBD1. The germline V gene has CDR1 SGHRS and CDR2 YFSETQ. The CDR3 is 17 amino acids. V shed 0 bases and J 5 bases; nucleotides not matched to a gene: 12. The CDR3 region is CASSLGQGAIVGETQYF. The CDR3 coding sequence is TGCGCCAGCAGCTTGGGTCAGGGGGCTATCGTCGGGGAGACCCAGTACTTC. Filled out from reference TRBV5-1 and TRBJ2-5, the complete variable domain reads KAGVTQTPRYLIKTRGQQVTLSCSPISGHRSVSWYQQTPGQGLQFLFEYFSETQRNKGNFPGRFSGRQFSNSRSEMNVSTLELGDSALYLCASSLGQGAIVGETQYFGPGTRLLVL.

This clone was detected only once. The V and J genes are TRBV6-6 and TRBJ2-3, with D tentatively TRBD1 (5 bases). CDR3 length: 13 amino acids. The V end lost 7 bases, the J end lost 2 bases, and 10 bases lay between the germline ends. Germline assignment: CDR1 MNHNY and CDR2 SVGAGI (reference sequence). The CDR3 loop is CASTDSDTDTQYF. CDR3 nucleotides: TGTGCCAGCACAGACAGCGACACAGATACGCAGTATTTT.

This clone showed up just once. V is TRBV6-1 and J is TRBJ2-3; 8 bases map to TRBD1. The CDR3 has 16 residues. J lost 0 bases, V lost 4 bases, and 6 bases had no gene match. Germline V gives CDR1 MNHNS, CDR2 SASEGT. The CDR3 DNA sequence: TGTGCCAGCAGTGGTAGGGGGACAGGAAGCACAGATACGCAGTATTTT. This gives the protein CASSGRGTGSTDTQYF.

V usage is TRBV5-1 and J usage is TRBJ2-1; D unresolved. The CDR3 has 14 residues. The germline V and J ends were trimmed by 7 bases and 10 bases, with 21 bases remaining between them. Germline CDR1 is SGHRS and CDR2 is YFSETQ. The CDR3 loop reads CASGPGLQVPEQFF. DNA for the CDR3: TGCGCCAGCGGCCCCGGGTTGCAGGTCCCAGAGCAGTTCTTC.

V and J are TRBV20-1 and TRBJ2-7, with D uncertain. There are 10 residues in the CDR3. From germline, CDR1 is DFQATT and CDR2 SNEGSKA (reference sequence). Trimming took off 4 bases at V and 5 bases at J, with 6 bases between the two ends. The CDR3 DNA reads TGCAGTGCTAAGCGACACGAGCAGTACGTC. The encoded protein is CSAKRHEQYV.

The genes are TRBV29-1 and TRBJ2-3, with D uncertain. From germline, CDR1 is SQVTM and CDR2 ANQGSEA. This CDR3 region has 13 residues. Trimming removed 4 bases at V and 1 base at J, with 9 bases between. CDR3 nucleotides: TGCAGCGTTGCTGAGGTTCGCACAGATACGCAGTATTTT. This encodes CSVAEVRTDTQYF.

The chain uses TRBV4-1 and TRBJ1-3, with D possibly being TRBD1 (5 bases). Germline loops: CDR1 MGHRA, CDR2 YSYEKL. Trimming removed 4 bases from V and 0 bases from J, with 10 bases in between. This CDR3 has 15 amino acids. CDR3 in DNA: TGCGCCAGCAGCCGGGGCAGAGGCTCTGGAAACACCATATATTTT. Its protein product is CASSRGRGSGNTIYF.

This clone was seen just once. The chain recombines TRBV4-1 with TRBJ2-5; D not resolved. The CDR3 runs 14 residues. V dropped 0 bases and J dropped 7 bases, with 12 bases sitting between them. Germline V gives CDR1 MGHRA, CDR2 YSYEKL. CDR3 bases: TGCGCCAGCAGCCAAGATGGGCCCCGGCGGACCCAGTACTTC. It translates to CASSQDGPRRTQYF.

The chain uses TRBV19 and TRBJ1-3; D is perhaps TRBD1 (6 bases). The CDR3 has 15 amino acids. From germline, CDR1 is LNHDA and CDR2 SQIVND (reference sequence). The V end was cut by 5 bases, the J end by 0 bases, with 11 bases between. The CDR3 region is CASSVDRSSGNTIYF. CDR3 nucleotides: TGTGCCAGTAGTGTGGACAGAAGCTCTGGAAACACCATATATTTT.

The count of this clone is one. The rearrangement links TRBV27 to TRBJ1-6; D gene ambiguous. The CDR3 loop spans 14 amino acids. The germline CDR1 and CDR2 sequences are MNHEY and SMNVEV (reference sequence). Trimming left V 4 bases short and J 6 bases short, with 10 bases between. CDR3 nucleotides: TGTGCCAGCAGTTATTTAGGTAGTAATTCACCCCTCCACTTT. It codes for CASSYLGSNSPLHF.

This chain connects TRBV6-2 or TRBV6-3 to TRBJ2-5; no firm D call. The V gene's germline CDR1 is MNHEY and CDR2 SVGEGT. CDR3 length equals 11 residues. The V end lost 6 bases, the J end lost 0 bases, and 2 bases lay between the germline ends. CDR3 sequence: CASSDQETQYF. The DNA for the CDR3 is TGTGCCAGCAGCGACCAAGAGACCCAGTACTTC.

The chain uses TRBV19 and TRBJ1-2; maybe TRBD1 (5 bases). Between the trimmed V and J ends, which lost 7 bases and 3 bases, there was a span of 18 bases. The CDR3 is made up of 15 amino acids. Germline CDR1 and CDR2: LNHDA and SQIVND (reference sequence). The CDR3: CASNTQGGDYYGYTF. CDR3 in DNA: TGTGCCAGTAACACGCAGGGTGGGGATTACTATGGCTACACCTTC.

This sequence joins TRBV29-1 and TRBJ2-7; 7 positions agree with TRBD1. The CDR3 contains 14 residues. With 1 base clipped from V and 5 bases from J, the junction kept 8 bases outside the gene matches. CDR1 and CDR2 from the germline V gene are SQVTM and ANQGSEA. The CDR3 region is CSVEGRQGPDEQYV. The CDR3 bases are TGCAGCGTTGAAGGGAGACAGGGACCAGACGAGCAGTACGTC.

This clone has only a few counts. This chain's CDR3 is CASSQDAWDRGIGNTIYF. CDR3 DNA: TGTGCCAGCAGCCAAGACGCTTGGGACAGGGGGATAGGAAACACCATATATTTT. This chain joins TRBV14 and TRBJ1-3; 11 nucleotides match TRBD1. This CDR3 is built from 18 residues. The germline V gene encodes CDR1 SGHDN and CDR2 FVKESK. After removal of 0 bases from V and 4 bases from J, the junction contained 8 bases not matched to a gene. Full variable domain (rest looked up from reference TRBV14 and TRBJ1-3): EAGVTQFPSHSVIEKGQTVTLRCDPISGHDNLYWYRRVMGKEIKFLLHFVKESKQDESGMPNNRFLAERTGGTYSTLKVQPAELEDSGVYFCASSQDAWDRGIGNTIYFGEGSWLTVV.

The chain has TRBV24-1 and TRBJ2-3; D may match TRBD1 or TRBD2 (6 bases each). Germline CDR1 KGHDR, CDR2 SFDVKD. The V and J ends lost 6 bases and 3 bases respectively, with 9 bases between them. The CDR3 loop spans 13 amino acids. The CDR3 bases are TGTGCCACCAGTAAAGGGGGGACAGATACGCAGTATTTT. It codes for CATSKGGTDTQYF.

The rearrangement joins TRBV19 to TRBJ2-5; TRBD1 matches 7 bases. J was trimmed by 2 bases and V by 5 bases; bases with no gene match: 2. The germline gives CDR1 LNHDA, CDR2 SQIVND (reference sequence). The CDR3 consists of 13 residues. The CDR3 loop is CASSPTGQETQYF. The DNA for the CDR3 is TGTGCCAGTAGTCCGACAGGGCAAGAGACCCAGTACTTC.

J is TRBJ1-1 and V is TRBV5-4, with D uncertain. V lost 1 base to trimming and J lost 1 base, with 5 bases between them. CDR3 length: 13 residues. CDR1 is SGHNT, CDR2 YYREEE, per germline (reference sequence). The CDR3 DNA sequence: TGTGCCAGCAGCTTGAGGGAGAACACTGAAGCTTTCTTT. Translation: CASSLRENTEAFF.

The rearrangement links TRBV7-2 to TRBJ2-1, with D maybe TRBD2 (5 bases). Germline values: CDR1 SGHTA, CDR2 FQGNSA. Trimming took 5 bases from V and 0 from J, leaving 11 bases between them. The CDR3 is 15 amino acids. CDR3 bases: TGTGCCAGCAGCGAAAGCGGTAGCTCCTACAATGAGCAGTTCTTC. This encodes CASSESGSSYNEQFF.

The gene calls are TRBV30 and TRBJ1-1; D ambiguous. V gave up 5 bases and J gave up 1 base, with 14 bases separating them. Germline V gene sequence: CDR1 GTSNPN, CDR2 SVGIG (reference sequence). The length of the CDR3 is 14 residues. In DNA form, the CDR3 reads TGTGCCTGGCAACGGGCCTCTCGGAACACTGAAGCTTTCTTT. It codes for CAWQRASRNTEAFF.

The rearrangement joins TRBV18 to TRBJ1-5; 9 bases are shared with TRBD1. CDR1 is KGHSH, CDR2 LQKENI, per germline. V gave up 3 bases and J gave up 5 bases; unmatched junction bases: 2. The CDR3 has 14 amino acids. The CDR3 DNA reads as TGTGCCAGCTCACCCGGACAGGGGTATCAGCCCCAGCATTTT. Its protein is CASSPGQGYQPQHF.

The chain is built from TRBV27 and TRBJ2-7, with D hard to call. The V end lost 2 bases, the J end lost 6 bases, and 5 bases lay between the germline ends. In germline, CDR1 is MNHEY, CDR2 SMNVEV (reference sequence). This CDR3 region has 11 residues. CDR3 DNA: TGTGCCAGCAGTTTAGTCCTCGAGCAGTACGTC. Protein: CASSLVLEQYV.

This clone was observed a few times. J is TRBJ1-5 and V is TRBV19, with a tentative D call TRBD1 (5 bases). The CDR3 loop spans 16 amino acids. Germline V lookup: CDR1 LNHDA, CDR2 SQIVND (reference sequence). The V end lost 7 bases, the J end lost 1 base, and 17 bases lay between the germline ends. CDR3 in amino acids: CASKTLGQGSNQPQHF. The CDR3 nucleotides are TGTGCCAGTAAAACCCTTGGGCAGGGCAGCAATCAGCCCCAGCATTTT.

The J gene is TRBJ2-7, the V gene TRBV12-3 or TRBV12-4; the D is unclear. V was cut by 2 bases and J by 3 bases, with 8 bases left in between. The CDR3 is made up of 13 amino acids. The CDR3 DNA sequence: TGTGCCAGCAGTTTAAAGGGATACTACGAGCAGTACGTC. It yields the protein CASSLKGYYEQYV.

There are a few counts of this clone. The chain has TRBV12-5 and TRBJ1-3; unclear D gene. The CDR3 is made up of 11 amino acids. Per the germline V gene, CDR1 is LGHNT and CDR2 is FRNRAP. V lost 1 base and J lost 5, with 0 bases in between. In nucleotides, the CDR3 is TGTGCTAGTGGTTTGGGAAACACCATATATTTT. Its protein is CASGLGNTIYF.